This TCR beta chain was recorded in a study of cytomegalovirus exposure and HLA in healthy donors. The donors, nominally healthy at sampling, likely had unrecorded immune exposures. A multiplex PCR was run with 60 Vbeta primers and 13 Jbeta primers. This table comes from immunoSEQ multiplex PCR, and its TCRdb copy is limited to in-frame clones, with some not included. The sample lists fewer than 150,000 clones; around 63% were seen once. There are a few counts of this clone. Other DNA sequences in the sample encode the same CDR3. Trimming left V 5 bases short and J 0 bases short, with 5 bases between. Germline V lookup: CDR1 DFQATT, CDR2 SNEGSKA (reference sequence). The CDR3 covers 11 residues.

Sequencing was performed on PBMCs. The sequence came from a human donor in good health. This chain joins TRBV20-1 and TRBJ2-7; D gene ambiguous. In DNA form, the CDR3 reads TGCAGTGCTGGCAGCTCCTACGAGCAGTACTTC. Translated, it gives CSAGSSYEQYF.